Listed below are T cell receptor beta chains from one sample, sequenced in a study of response to subunit inactivated influenza vaccine. MiXCR, applied by TCRdb to the RT-PCR reads, yields one record per CDR3 protein. The table has hundreds of thousands of distinct CDR3 sequences, approximately 18% seen once. Sequenced here: PBMCs from blood, sampled less than 6 days after vaccination. The receptors were sampled from a man aged 50 or older who received an inactivated influenza vaccine. CDR3s include the opening cysteine and the closing phenylalanine or tryptophan. The order of the fields is CDR3 DNA, CDR3 protein, D gene, J gene, clone size, V gene. D genes are given only for firm matches. Size tells how often a clone was seen (once, few, many) or the class of an expanded clone, and some rows leave it out.

cdr3_nt: TGTGCCAGCAGCTTAGGATCTCTAAGGGGTACTGAAGCTTTCTTT; cdr3_aa: CASSLGSLRGTEAFF; d_call: NA; j_call: TRBJ1-1; clone_size: once; v_call: TRBV7-9
cdr3_nt: TGCAGCGCCCGGACAGGGTTGAGAGAGCAGTACTTC; cdr3_aa: CSARTGLREQYF; d_call: TRBD1; j_call: TRBJ2-7; clone_size: many; v_call: TRBV29-1
cdr3_nt: TGTGCCAGCAGTAATAATAGAGGGATCGAGCAGTACTTC; cdr3_aa: CASSNNRGIEQYF; d_call: NA; j_call: TRBJ2-7; clone_size: few; v_call: TRBV6-1
cdr3_nt: TGTGCCAGCAACAAGTCGGGGGCGGGCTTCTTT; cdr3_aa: CASNKSGAGFF; d_call: NA; j_call: TRBJ1-1; clone_size: few; v_call: TRBV28
cdr3_nt: TGCGCCAGCAGCTTGGAGGGACAGGGAAAAGGCTCCTACGAGCAGTACTTC; cdr3_aa: CASSLEGQGKGSYEQYF; d_call: TRBD1; j_call: TRBJ2-7; clone_size: few; v_call: TRBV5-1
cdr3_nt: TGTGCCAGCAGCTCACTGCGACTTTACTACGAGCAGTACTTC; cdr3_aa: CASSSLRLYYEQYF; d_call: NA; j_call: TRBJ2-7; clone_size: NA; v_call: TRBV7-2
cdr3_nt: TGTGCCAGCCTCCCAGACAGGGACGGACCAAGGAGGTTCTCTTACAATGAGCAGTTCTTC; cdr3_aa: CASLPDRDGPRRFSYNEQFF; d_call: TRBD1; j_call: TRBJ2-1; clone_size: few; v_call: TRBV11-1
cdr3_nt: TGCGCCAGCAGCGGGGGGACAGGGACCTCCTACAATGAGCAGTTCTTC; cdr3_aa: CASSGGTGTSYNEQFF; d_call: TRBD1; j_call: TRBJ2-1; clone_size: NA; v_call: TRBV5-1
cdr3_nt: TGCGCCAGCAGCTTGGAATCAGGGCCCTATGGCTACACCTTC; cdr3_aa: CASSLESGPYGYTF; d_call: NA; j_call: TRBJ1-2; clone_size: NA; v_call: TRBV5-1
cdr3_nt: TGTGCCAGCACCCTCCTAGCGGGAGAGGGCTACGAGCAGTACTTC; cdr3_aa: CASTLLAGEGYEQYF; d_call: TRBD2; j_call: TRBJ2-7; clone_size: few; v_call: TRBV6-1
cdr3_nt: TGCGCCAGCAGCTTAAGGACAAGTGCAACTAATGAAAAACTGTTTTTT; cdr3_aa: CASSLRTSATNEKLFF; d_call: NA; j_call: TRBJ1-4; clone_size: few; v_call: TRBV5-1
cdr3_nt: TGCAGTGCTAGAGTGTCTAGCGGGAGCTCTAACTACAATGAGCAGTTCTTC; cdr3_aa: CSARVSSGSSNYNEQFF; d_call: TRBD2; j_call: TRBJ2-1; clone_size: NA; v_call: TRBV20-1
cdr3_nt: TGTGCCAGCAGTCGGGACGGTGAGGAGCAGTTCTTC; cdr3_aa: CASSRDGEEQFF; d_call: NA; j_call: TRBJ2-1; clone_size: NA; v_call: TRBV6-1
cdr3_nt: TGTGCCAGCAGCCATCACCCTAGCGGGAGCTCCTACAATGAGCAGTTCTTC; cdr3_aa: CASSHHPSGSSYNEQFF; d_call: TRBD2; j_call: TRBJ2-1; clone_size: NA; v_call: TRBV7-8
cdr3_nt: TGCAGTGCTCCACAGGGATCCGGCACAGATACGCAGTATTTT; cdr3_aa: CSAPQGSGTDTQYF; d_call: NA; j_call: TRBJ2-3; clone_size: NA; v_call: TRBV20-1
cdr3_nt: TGTGCCATCAGTGAGTCAAGTCTCAGGGGGGATGAGCAGTTCTTC; cdr3_aa: CAISESSLRGDEQFF; d_call: NA; j_call: TRBJ2-1; clone_size: many; v_call: TRBV10-3
cdr3_nt: TGTGCCATCAGTGAGTCGGACAGGGGGAGGCAGCCCCAGCATTTT; cdr3_aa: CAISESDRGRQPQHF; d_call: TRBD1; j_call: TRBJ1-5; clone_size: NA; v_call: TRBV10-3